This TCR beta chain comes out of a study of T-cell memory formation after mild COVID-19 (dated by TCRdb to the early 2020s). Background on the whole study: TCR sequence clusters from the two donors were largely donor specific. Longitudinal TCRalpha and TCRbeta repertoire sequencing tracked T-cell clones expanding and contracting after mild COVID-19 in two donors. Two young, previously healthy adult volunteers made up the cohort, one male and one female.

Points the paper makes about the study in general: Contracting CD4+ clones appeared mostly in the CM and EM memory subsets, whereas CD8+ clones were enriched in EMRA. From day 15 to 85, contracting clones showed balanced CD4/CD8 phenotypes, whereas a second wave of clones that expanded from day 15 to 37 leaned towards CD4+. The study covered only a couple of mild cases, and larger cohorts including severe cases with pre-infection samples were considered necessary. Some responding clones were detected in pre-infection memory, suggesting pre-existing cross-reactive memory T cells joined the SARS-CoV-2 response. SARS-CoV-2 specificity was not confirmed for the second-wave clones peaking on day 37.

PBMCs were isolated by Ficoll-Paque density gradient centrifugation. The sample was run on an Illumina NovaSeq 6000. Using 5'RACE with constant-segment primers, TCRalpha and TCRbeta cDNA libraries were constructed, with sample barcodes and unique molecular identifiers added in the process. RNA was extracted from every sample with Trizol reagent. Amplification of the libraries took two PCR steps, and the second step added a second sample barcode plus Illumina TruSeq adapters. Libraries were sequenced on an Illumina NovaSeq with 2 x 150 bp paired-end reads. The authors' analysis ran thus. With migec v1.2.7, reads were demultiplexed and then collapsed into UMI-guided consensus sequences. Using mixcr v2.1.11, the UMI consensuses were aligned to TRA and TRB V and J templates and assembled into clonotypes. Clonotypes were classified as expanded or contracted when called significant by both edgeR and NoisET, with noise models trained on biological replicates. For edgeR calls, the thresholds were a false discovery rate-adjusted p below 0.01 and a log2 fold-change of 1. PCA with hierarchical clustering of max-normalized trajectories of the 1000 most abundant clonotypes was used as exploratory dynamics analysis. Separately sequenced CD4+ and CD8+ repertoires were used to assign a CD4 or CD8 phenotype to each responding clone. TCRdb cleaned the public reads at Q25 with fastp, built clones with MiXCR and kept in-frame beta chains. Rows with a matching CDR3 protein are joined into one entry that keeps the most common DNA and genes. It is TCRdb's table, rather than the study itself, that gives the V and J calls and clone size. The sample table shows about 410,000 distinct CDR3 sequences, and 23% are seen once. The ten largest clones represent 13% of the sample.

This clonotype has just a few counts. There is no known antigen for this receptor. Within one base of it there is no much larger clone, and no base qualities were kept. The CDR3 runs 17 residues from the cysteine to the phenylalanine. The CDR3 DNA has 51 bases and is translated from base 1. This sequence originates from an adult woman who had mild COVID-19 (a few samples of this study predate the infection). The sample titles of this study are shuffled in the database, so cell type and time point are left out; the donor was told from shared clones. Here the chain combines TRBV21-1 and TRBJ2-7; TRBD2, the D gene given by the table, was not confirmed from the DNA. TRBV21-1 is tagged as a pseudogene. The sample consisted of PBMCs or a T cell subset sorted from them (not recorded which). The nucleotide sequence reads TGTGCCAGCAGCAACTGGGACATAGCCTTGAATCCCTACGAGCAGTACTTC. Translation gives CASSNWDIALNPYEQYF.